The present TCR beta chain was sequenced within a study of CD8 T cells in ankylosing spondylitis (dated by TCRdb to about 2017). With respect to the entire study: The study set out to find disease-linked TCR variants by profiling T cell receptor beta repertoires in ankylosing spondylitis patients and healthy donors. The full study cohort comprised about 23 ankylosing spondylitis patients and 110 or so healthy donors. Samples of peripheral blood were taken, and for ankylosing spondylitis patients, synovial fluid was collected as well.

The research as a whole found: Some TCR beta motif variants had previously been reported in synovial fluid and blood of reactive arthritis patients, which suggested common disease-initiation mechanisms. Blood from ankylosing spondylitis patients appeared to be characterized by a TCR beta motif made up of several highly homologous amino acid variants. The disease-linked clones were reported to be significantly enriched in matched synovial fluid samples from ankylosing spondylitis patients. In peripheral blood, the disease-linked clones were found at relatively low frequencies and had a CD8+ phenotype.

The germline V gene (reference sequence) supplies CDR1 DFQATT and CDR2 SNEGSKA. There are 15 amino acids in the CDR3, from cysteine to phenylalanine inclusive. Just CDR3 DNA is preserved here, 45 bases in frame from base 1. The germline V end is reduced by 1 base and the J end by 4 bases; junction bases left unmatched: 5. This clonotype was found many times. No antigen is known for it. Base qualities are not recorded, but no much larger clone differs from it by a single base. The listed sequencing device is Illumina HiSeq 2500. Quantitative 5'-RACE with molecular barcodes was the method used to prepare the TCR beta libraries. Turning to the authors' computational methods: To identify disease-linked TCR variants, a new computational method was used, one built on a probabilistic model of VDJ rearrangement. TCRdb ran its own pipeline on the public reads, namely fastp trimming at Q25 and MiXCR clone calling, and kept in-frame beta chains. Records with the same CDR3 protein are collapsed into one entry carrying the most frequent genes and DNA. What appears here as the V and J calls and clone size reflects TCRdb's work, not the paper's. The sample table lists 240,000 or so distinct CDR3 sequences, roughly 8.6% of them with a count of one. Around 7% of the sample goes to the ten largest clones.

Here the chain combines TRBV20-1 and TRBJ2-1; TRBD2 matches 9 bases in the middle. The sequenced sample was blood, either unsorted or a sorted T cell fraction (not recorded which). The clonotype originates from a male donor with ankylosing spondylitis or in good health (not recorded which). The DNA is as follows: TGCAGTGCTAGAGTGCCTAGCGGGGATTACAATGAGCAGTTCTTC. Translated, this is CSARVPSGDYNEQFF.